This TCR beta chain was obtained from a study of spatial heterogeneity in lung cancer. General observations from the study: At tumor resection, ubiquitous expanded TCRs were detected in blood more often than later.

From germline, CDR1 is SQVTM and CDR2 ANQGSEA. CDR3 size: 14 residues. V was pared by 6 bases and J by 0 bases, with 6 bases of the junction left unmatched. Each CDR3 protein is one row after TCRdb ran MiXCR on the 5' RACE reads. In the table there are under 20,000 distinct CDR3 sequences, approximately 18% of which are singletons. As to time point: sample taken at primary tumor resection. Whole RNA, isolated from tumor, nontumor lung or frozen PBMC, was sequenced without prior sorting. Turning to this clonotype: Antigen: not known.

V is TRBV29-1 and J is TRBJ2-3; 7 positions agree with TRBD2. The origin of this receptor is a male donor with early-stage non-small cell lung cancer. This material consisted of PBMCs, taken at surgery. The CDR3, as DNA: TGCAGCGTCCCGTGGGGGGGGAGCACAGATACGCAGTATTTT. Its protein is CSVPWGGSTDTQYF.